This TCR beta chain was documented in a study of PD-L1 blockade in urothelial cancer. Study information: Of prior chemotherapy regimens, patients had received between 0 and 3. Study results and caveats: A pretreatment blood TCR clonality that fell below the median predicted better progression-free and overall survival.

This clone was seen once. Its antigen is undetermined. Per patient, between 1 and 8 samples were collected at pretreatment and on-treatment time points. CDR3 size: 15 residues. In germline, CDR1 is MDHEN, CDR2 SYDVKM. The J segment lost 2 bases and the V segment lost 5 bases, leaving 8 bases of the junction unmatched. Profiling relied on immunoSEQ multiplex PCR, and the TCRdb table lists in-frame clones only, not all of them. This sample has more than 50,000 clones, with roughly four fifths found just once. The receptor's source is a man aged 65 to 85 with urothelial cancer. The sample in question was PBMCs, obtained around atezolizumab (anti-PD-L1) treatment. The gene calls are TRBV28 and TRBJ1-1; the match to TRBD1 covers 7 bases. The CDR3 is CASSHRGRGNTEAFF. The CDR3 bases are TGTGCCAGCAGTCACAGGGGTAGGGGAAACACTGAAGCTTTCTTT.